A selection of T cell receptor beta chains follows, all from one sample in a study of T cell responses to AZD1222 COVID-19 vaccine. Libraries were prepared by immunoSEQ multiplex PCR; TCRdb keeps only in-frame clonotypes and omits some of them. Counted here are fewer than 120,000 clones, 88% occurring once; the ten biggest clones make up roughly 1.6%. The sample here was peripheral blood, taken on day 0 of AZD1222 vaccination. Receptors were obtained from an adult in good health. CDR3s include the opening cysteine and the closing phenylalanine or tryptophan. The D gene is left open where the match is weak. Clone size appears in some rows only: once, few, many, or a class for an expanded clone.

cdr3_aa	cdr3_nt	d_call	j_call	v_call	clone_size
CASSLADRATGGAFF	TGTGCCAGCAGCTTAGCTGACAGGGCTACGGGAGGAGCTTTCTTT	TRBD1	TRBJ1-1	TRBV7-8	NA
CATSGRGGNYGYTF	TGTGCCACCAGTGGTCGGGGCGGGAACTATGGCTACACCTTC	NA	TRBJ1-2	TRBV24-1	NA
CASSPDSYGYTF	TGTGCCAGCAGTCCGGACAGCTATGGCTACACCTTC	NA	TRBJ1-2	TRBV6-5	NA
CASSLGDDGQPQHF	TGCGCCAGCAGCTTGGGCGACGACGGGCAGCCCCAGCATTTT	NA	TRBJ1-5	TRBV5-1	NA
CASSFAGTSGGSSYNEQFF	TGTGCCAGCAGCTTCGCCGGGACTAGCGGGGGGAGCTCCTACAATGAGCAGTTCTTC	TRBD2	TRBJ2-1	TRBV5-6	NA
CASSMGFGLGMNTEAFF	TGTGCCAGTAGTATGGGGTTCGGTCTGGGTATGAACACTGAAGCTTTCTTT	NA	TRBJ1-1	TRBV19	once
CASSIVRLYSNQPQHF	TGTGCCAGTAGTATAGTCAGACTTTATAGCAATCAGCCCCAGCATTTT	NA	TRBJ1-5	TRBV19	NA
CASSLAVGRSDGYTF	TGTGCCAGCAGCTTAGCCGTGGGACGGTCGGATGGCTACACCTTC	NA	TRBJ1-2	TRBV13	NA
CASRTAGEQYF	TGTGCCAGCAGAACAGCGGGCGAGCAGTACTTC	NA	TRBJ2-7	TRBV5-8	NA
CASSYRTNSYEQYF	TGTGCCAGCAGTTACCGGACAAACTCCTACGAGCAGTACTTC	NA	TRBJ2-7	TRBV6-5	NA
CASRGGLAGATQYF	TGCGCCAGCAGGGGGGGGCTAGCGGGAGCGACGCAGTATTTT	TRBD2	TRBJ2-3	TRBV10-1	NA
CSAGTNTEAFF	TGCAGTGCCGGGACTAACACTGAAGCTTTCTTT	NA	TRBJ1-1	TRBV20-1	NA
CASSPPPGNTIYF	TGTGCCAGCTCACCACCGCCTGGAAACACCATATATTTT	NA	TRBJ1-3	TRBV18	NA
CATSDYSGASTDTQYF	TGTGCCACCAGTGATTATAGCGGGGCTAGCACAGATACGCAGTATTTT	TRBD2	TRBJ2-3	TRBV24-1	NA
CASSSDRSYEQYF	TGTGCCAGCAGCTCGGACAGATCCTACGAGCAGTACTTC	NA	TRBJ2-7	TRBV5-4	NA
CASSGQPAGRWDNEQFF	TGTGCCAGCAGCGGACAGCCCGCGGGAAGATGGGACAATGAGCAGTTCTTC	NA	TRBJ2-1	TRBV5-6	few
CASSPPGGAGELFF	TGTGCCAGCAGTCCGCCGGGAGGGGCCGGGGAGCTGTTTTTT	TRBD2	TRBJ2-2	TRBV6-5	once
CASSGPLGAAGYGYTF	TGTGCCAGCAGTGGACCTTTGGGGGCTGCTGGCTATGGCTACACCTTC	NA	TRBJ1-2	TRBV25-1	NA
CASSFGRGSSPLHF	TGTGCCAGCAGCTTCGGCAGGGGAAGTTCACCCCTCCACTTT	NA	TRBJ1-6	TRBV5-6	NA
CASSAAGVGEKLFF	TGTGCCAGCAGTGCAGCCGGGGTGGGAGAAAAACTGTTTTTT	NA	TRBJ1-4	TRBV2	NA
CASSRDPGNNQPQHF	TGCGCCAGCAGTCGTGATCCAGGGAACAATCAGCCCCAGCATTTT	NA	TRBJ1-5	TRBV5-1	NA
CASSISSGSTEFF	TGTGCCAGTAGTATATCTAGCGGGAGTACGGAGTTCTTC	TRBD2	TRBJ2-1	TRBV19	NA
CASSLNRGNYGYTF	TGTGCCAGCAGCCTAAACAGGGGGAACTATGGCTACACCTTC	TRBD1	TRBJ1-2	TRBV2	NA
CASSLSPTDTQYF	TGTGCCAGCAGCCTCTCCCCCACAGATACGCAGTATTTT	NA	TRBJ2-3	TRBV5-5	once
CASSHPGQGRREKLFF	TGCGCCAGCAGCCACCCGGGACAGGGGCGAAGGGAAAAACTGTTTTTT	TRBD1	TRBJ1-4	TRBV4-1	NA
CASSKMVGDRGEGYTF	TGTGCCAGCAGCAAAATGGTGGGAGACAGGGGGGAAGGCTACACCTTC	NA	TRBJ1-2	TRBV21-1	NA
CASSQLKTGTKDEQFF	TGCGCCAGCAGTCAATTGAAAACCGGGACGAAGGATGAGCAGTTCTTC	NA	TRBJ2-1	TRBV23-1	once
CASRFRGDSPLHF	TGTGCCAGCAGGTTCAGGGGAGATTCACCCCTCCACTTT	NA	TRBJ1-6	TRBV7-6	NA
CASSLGPGAEAFF	TGTGCCAGCAGCTTGGGGCCGGGCGCTGAAGCTTTCTTT	NA	TRBJ1-1	TRBV5-8	NA
CASSLDSNYNSPLHF	TGTGCCAGCAGCCTCGACAGCAATTATAATTCACCCCTCCACTTT	NA	TRBJ1-6	TRBV5-8	NA
CASRPQDSTNTGELFF	TGTGCCAGTAGGCCGCAAGACAGTACGAACACCGGGGAGCTGTTTTTT	NA	TRBJ2-2	TRBV19	NA
CASRSYRGHGNTIYF	TGTGCCAGCAGGTCCTACAGGGGCCACGGAAACACCATATATTTT	TRBD1	TRBJ1-3	TRBV11-2	NA